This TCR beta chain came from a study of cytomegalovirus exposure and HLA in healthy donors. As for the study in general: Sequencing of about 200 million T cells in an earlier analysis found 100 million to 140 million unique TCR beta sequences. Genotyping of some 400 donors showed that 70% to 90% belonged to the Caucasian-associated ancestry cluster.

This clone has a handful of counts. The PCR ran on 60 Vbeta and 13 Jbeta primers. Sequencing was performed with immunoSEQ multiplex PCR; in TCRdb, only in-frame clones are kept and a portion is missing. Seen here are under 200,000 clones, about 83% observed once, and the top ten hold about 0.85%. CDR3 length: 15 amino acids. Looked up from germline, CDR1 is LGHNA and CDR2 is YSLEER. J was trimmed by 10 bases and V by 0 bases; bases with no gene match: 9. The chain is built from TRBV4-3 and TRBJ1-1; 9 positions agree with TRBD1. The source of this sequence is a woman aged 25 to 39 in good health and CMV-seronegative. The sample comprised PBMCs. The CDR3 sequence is CASSQDRRTGVVAFF. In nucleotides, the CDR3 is TGCGCCAGCAGCCAAGATCGGAGGACAGGGGTTGTAGCTTTCTTT.